The 29 T cell receptor beta chains below were found in one sample sequenced in a study of cytomegalovirus exposure and HLA in healthy donors. Primers included in the PCR were 60 Vbeta and 13 Jbeta primers. Assay used: immunoSEQ multiplex PCR; TCRdb lists only in-frame clones, some missing. The sample is made up of 200,000 to 250,000 clones, and the top ten hold about 1.1% of it. Material: PBMCs. All receptors derive from a girl aged 2 to 10 in good health and CMV-seropositive.

This sequence joins TRBV4-1 and TRBJ2-3; 10 bases fit TRBD1. CDR1 and CDR2 from the germline V gene are MGHRA and YSYEKL. This CDR3 comprises 16 residues. J lost 3 bases, V lost 6 bases, and 9 bases had no gene match. This CDR3 reads CASRLTGTGETDTQYF. DNA of the CDR3: TGCGCCAGCAGGTTAACCGGGACAGGGGAAACAGATACGCAGTATTTT.

The chain has TRBV28 and TRBJ2-7; TRBD1 aligns across 7 bases. With V trimmed by 2 bases and J by 6 bases, 1 base remained unmatched. Germline CDR1 and CDR2: MDHEN and SYDVKM. This CDR3 comprises 12 residues. CDR3 nucleotide sequence: TGTGCCAGCAGTTTAGCAGGGGGCGAGCAGTACTTC. It encodes CASSLAGGEQYF.

This chain uses TRBV19 with TRBJ1-4; D gene ambiguous. The length of the CDR3 is 13 residues. Germline V gives CDR1 LNHDA, CDR2 SQIVND (reference sequence). V lost 9 bases and J lost 5, with 13 bases in between. CDR3 bases: TGTGCCAGCGGACGGGGTGTGAATGAAAAACTGTTTTTT. Translating gives CASGRGVNEKLFF.

This CDR3 reads CASSLVAGGVSFPGELFF. The CDR3 nucleotides read TGCGCCAGCAGCTTGGTGGCAGGGGGCGTTTCCTTCCCCGGGGAGCTGTTTTTT. This chain joins TRBV5-1 and TRBJ1-3; 8 positions match TRBD1. The J call may be mistaken, given a closer DNA end match to TRBJ2-2. Germline CDR1 is SGHRS and CDR2 is YFSETQ. The CDR3 has 18 residues.

The rearrangement links TRBV7-2 to TRBJ2-7, with 9 bases identical to TRBD2. The CDR3 consists of 19 residues. With 5 bases clipped from V and 3 bases from J, the junction kept 20 bases outside the gene matches. The germline gives CDR1 SGHTA, CDR2 FQGNSA. This CDR3 reads CASSPQKPGLAFPYYEQYF. The CDR3 DNA reads TGTGCCAGCAGCCCCCAGAAACCGGGACTAGCATTCCCCTACTACGAGCAGTACTTC.

The genes are TRBV7-9 and TRBJ2-5; the D gene is possibly TRBD1 (5 bases). Looked up from germline, CDR1 is SEHNR and CDR2 is FQNEAQ (reference sequence). This CDR3 has 16 residues. Trimming cost V 0 bases and J 2 bases, with 13 bases left between them. The CDR3 DNA sequence: TGTGCCAGCAGCTTAGCGGTTATGGCAGGGCAAGAGACCCAGTACTTC. It translates to CASSLAVMAGQETQYF.

The CDR3 protein is CASSLKRGYGELFF. The CDR3 DNA sequence: TGTGCCAGCAGTTTAAAGAGGGGGTACGGGGAGCTGTTTTTT. The rearrangement uses TRBV28 and TRBJ2-2; tentatively, D is TRBD1 (6 bases). Trimming left V 2 bases short and J 7 bases short, with 11 bases between. CDR3 size: 14 residues. The germline CDR1 and CDR2 sequences are MDHEN and SYDVKM. The whole variable domain, filled in from reference TRBV28 and TRBJ2-2, reads DVKVTQSSRYLVKRTGEKVFLECVQDMDHENMFWYRQDPGLGLRLIYFSYDVKMKEKGDIPEGYSVSREKKERFSLILESASTNQTSMYLCASSLKRGYGELFFGEGSRLTVL.

The V call is TRBV6-1, the J call TRBJ2-7; D is perhaps TRBD2 (5 bases). CDR1 is MNHNS, CDR2 SASEGT, per germline. V lost 3 bases to trimming and J lost 3 bases, with 12 bases between them. The CDR3 contains 14 residues. The CDR3 nucleotides read TGTGCCAGCAGTGATAGGTACGGGAACTACGAGCAGTACTTC. Translation gives CASSDRYGNYEQYF.

This rearrangement joins TRBV29-1 to TRBJ2-6; D unresolved. With 4 bases removed from V and 0 bases from J, the gap between germline ends came to 10 bases. CDR1 SQVTM and CDR2 ANQGSEA come from the germline V gene. This CDR3 region has 15 residues. The DNA for the CDR3 is TGCAGCGTTGTTGTCAGATCCTCTGGGGCCAACGTCCTGACTTTC. It yields the protein CSVVVRSSGANVLTF.

Regarding this clone: At the DNA level, this CDR3 is encoded by other sequences in the same sample as well. The J gene is TRBJ1-1, the V gene TRBV2; D is possibly TRBD1 (6 bases). Trimming removed 4 bases at V and 8 bases at J, with 11 bases between. Germline lookup yields CDR1 SNHLY and CDR2 FYNNEI. CDR3 length: 12 residues. In nucleotides, the CDR3 is TGTGCCAGCAGTGGATCCGGGACAGAAGCTTTCTTT. The encoded protein is CASSGSGTEAFF.

This chain uses TRBV6-5 with TRBJ2-7, with 8 bases aligning to TRBD1. The germline gives CDR1 MNHEY, CDR2 SVGAGI. Unmatched junction bases numbered 9, after V lost 6 bases and J lost 2 bases. The CDR3 sequence is 15 residues long. CDR3 sequence reads: CASRRGTGLTYEQYF. Here the CDR3 DNA reads TGTGCCAGCAGGAGAGGGACAGGTCTAACCTACGAGCAGTACTTC.

This chain joins TRBV7-6 and TRBJ2-7, with 11 bases that match TRBD1. Germline V lookup: CDR1 SGHVS, CDR2 FNYEAQ. V was clipped by 4 bases and J by 2 bases; unmatched bases: 1. This CDR3 contains 14 residues. The CDR3 loop reads CASSSDRGPYEQYF. The CDR3 coding sequence is TGTGCCAGCAGCTCGGACAGGGGGCCCTACGAGCAGTACTTC.

The V gene is TRBV7-6, the J gene TRBJ2-7; 7 positions agree with TRBD2. J was trimmed by 0 bases and V by 2 bases; bases with no gene match: 10. Per germline, CDR1 SGHVS and CDR2 FNYEAQ. This CDR3 contains 17 residues. Here the CDR3 DNA reads TGTGCCAGCAGCTTACTGATAACTGCGGGAGCCTCCTACGAGCAGTACTTC. Amino acids: CASSLLITAGASYEQYF.

This rearrangement joins TRBV12-2 to TRBJ1-5; the table's D gene call, TRBD1, was not cross checked with the DNA. TRBV12-2 is termed a pseudogene. This CDR3 spans 12 amino acids. CDR3 in amino acids: CASRWGQGPQHF. DNA for the CDR3: TGTGCAAGTCGCTGGGGGCAAGGTCCCCAGCATTTT.

The chain joins TRBV19 to TRBJ2-7, with a weak D call TRBD1 (6 bases). In germline, CDR1 is LNHDA, CDR2 SQIVND (reference sequence). Between the trimmed V and J ends, which lost 5 bases and 6 bases, there was a span of 14 bases. The CDR3 contains 13 residues. For the CDR3, the DNA is TGTGCCAGTAGTCGAACAGGGTCGGGCGAGCAGTACTTC. Encoded protein: CASSRTGSGEQYF.

The genes are TRBV29-1 and TRBJ2-1; 8 bases agree with TRBD2. The CDR3 spans 14 residues. Germline V gene sequence: CDR1 SQVTM, CDR2 ANQGSEA. V shed 6 bases and J 7 bases; nucleotides not matched to a gene: 11. CDR3 in amino acids: CSVSRGTRPNEQFF. The CDR3 DNA reads as TGCAGCGTCTCCCGAGGGACTAGACCTAATGAGCAGTTCTTC.

This chain links TRBV27 with TRBJ2-3; no clear D. The ends were cut back, 5 bases at V and 3 bases at J, with 12 bases in the middle. Germline values: CDR1 MNHEY, CDR2 SMNVEV (reference sequence). This CDR3 spans 14 amino acids. The CDR3 loop reads CASSPMSVTDTQYF. In DNA, the CDR3 is TGTGCCAGCAGTCCCATGAGCGTGACAGATACGCAGTATTTT.

The gene calls are TRBV6-5 and TRBJ2-1, with TRBD2 identical over 9 bases. CDR3 length: 16 residues. Germline V CDR1 and CDR2: MNHEY, SVGAGI. J lost 9 bases, V lost 3 bases, and 12 bases had no gene match. CDR3 nucleotide sequence: TGTGCCAGCAGTTATTCCGGGGTAGCGGGAGTCCTTGAGCAGTTCTTC. Translation: CASSYSGVAGVLEQFF.

The chain carries TRBV7-9 and TRBJ1-3, with TRBD1 identical over 8 bases. The CDR3 is made up of 17 amino acids. Germline loops: CDR1 SEHNR, CDR2 FQNEAQ (reference sequence). V was clipped by 5 bases and J by 2 bases; unmatched bases: 11. CDR3 sequence: CASSPYGGTGPGNTIYF. Here the CDR3 DNA reads TGTGCCAGCAGCCCCTATGGGGGGACAGGCCCTGGAAACACCATATATTTT.

This rearrangement joins TRBV6-6 to TRBJ1-1; D may be TRBD1 (6 bases). The CDR3 consists of 15 residues. Germline V lookup: CDR1 MNHNY, CDR2 SVGAGI (reference sequence). Trimming took 0 bases from V and 4 from J, leaving 12 bases between them. The DNA of the CDR3 is TGTGCCAGCAGTTACTCTCACGGGGGGCTCACTGAAGCTTTCTTT. It yields the protein CASSYSHGGLTEAFF.

The V and J genes are TRBV6-1 and TRBJ2-3; 9 bases align to TRBD2. CDR3 length: 15 residues. V was pared by 2 bases and J by 8 bases, with 8 bases of the junction left unmatched. Germline CDR1 reads MNHNS; CDR2 reads SASEGT. CDR3 coding DNA: TGTGCCAGCAGTGAACCAGCGGGAGGACAAGGTACGCAGTATTTT. Protein product: CASSEPAGGQGTQYF.

The chain couples TRBV5-1 to TRBJ2-7; 9 bases map to TRBD1. Germline trimming cut 0 bases from V and 5 bases from J; bases unmatched to any gene: 6. This CDR3 comprises 15 residues. Germline lookup yields CDR1 SGHRS and CDR2 YFSETQ. The CDR3 bases are TGCGCCAGCAGCTTGGGGTGGGACAGGGTACACGAGCAGTACTTC. This translates into CASSLGWDRVHEQYF.

The chain carries TRBV19 and TRBJ2-5, with 16 bases lining up with TRBD2. The V gene's germline CDR1 is LNHDA and CDR2 SQIVND (reference sequence). This CDR3 comprises 17 residues. The V segment lost 4 bases and the J segment 4 bases; nucleotides outside the gene matches: 6. The CDR3 nucleotides read TGTGCCAGTAGTAGGGGACTAGCGGGAGGGCCGGGAGAGACCCAGTACTTC. Translation gives CASSRGLAGGPGETQYF. Looking up the rest from reference TRBV19 and TRBJ2-5 gives the full variable domain: DGGITQSPKYLFRKEGQNVTLSCEQNLNHDAMYWYRQDPGQGLRLIYYSQIVNDFQKGDIAEGYSVSREKKESFPLTVTSAQKNPTAFYLCASSRGLAGGPGETQYFGPGTRLLVL.

The chain employs TRBV19 and TRBJ1-4; TRBD1 matches 11 bases. The ends lost 5 bases at V and 8 bases at J; junction bases unmatched: 7. CDR1 and CDR2 from the germline V gene are LNHDA and SQIVND (reference sequence). The CDR3 extends over 15 amino acids. The CDR3 nucleotides are TGTGCCAGTAGTTTGGACAGGGGGCAACGGGAAAAACTGTTTTTT. This sequence encodes CASSLDRGQREKLFF.

J is TRBJ1-1 and V is TRBV20-1, with D uncertain. The CDR3 has 11 amino acids. V dropped 3 bases and J dropped 4 bases, with 6 bases sitting between them. The germline V gene has CDR1 DFQATT and CDR2 SNEGSKA (reference sequence). The CDR3 bases are TGCAGTGCTAGTTTAATCACTGAAGCTTTCTTT. Amino acid sequence: CSASLITEAFF.

The gene calls are TRBV30 and TRBJ1-6; no reliable D call. Per the germline V gene, CDR1 is GTSNPN and CDR2 is SVGIG (reference sequence). The CDR3 covers 13 residues. Between the trimmed V and J ends, which lost 0 bases and 8 bases, there was a span of 8 bases. The DNA for the CDR3 is TGTGCCTGGAGTGTGACGACTGATTCACCCCTCCACTTT. Translation: CAWSVTTDSPLHF. The entire variable domain, with the rest obtained from reference TRBV30 and TRBJ1-6, is as follows: SQTIHQWPATLVQPVGSPLSLECTVEGTSNPNLYWYRQAAGRGLQLLFYSVGIGQISSEVPQNLSASRPQDRQFILSSKKLLLSDSGFYLCAWSVTTDSPLHFGNGTRLTVT.

The CDR3 sequence: CAISDREQETQYF. As DNA, the CDR3 is TGTGCCATCAGTGACAGGGAACAAGAGACCCAGTACTTC. The chain couples TRBV10-3 to TRBJ2-5, with D perhaps matching TRBD1 (5 bases). CDR1 and CDR2 (germline): ENHRY, SYGVKD. CDR3 length: 13 amino acids. The germline V and J ends were trimmed by 3 bases and 2 bases, with 7 bases remaining between them.

Written as DNA, the CDR3 is TGCAGCGCCAGGGGGAACACTGAAGCTTTCTTT. It is translated as CSARGNTEAFF. This chain connects TRBV29-1 to TRBJ1-1; a weak D match, TRBD1 (6 bases). CDR3 length: 11 residues. V dropped 7 bases and J dropped 1 base, with 7 bases sitting between them. CDR1 and CDR2 (germline): SQVTM, ANQGSEA.

The V and J genes are TRBV5-1 and TRBJ1-1; D remains unclear. This CDR3 region has 14 residues. V gave up 2 bases and J gave up 1 base, with 9 bases separating them. The germline CDR1 and CDR2 sequences are SGHRS and YFSETQ. CDR3 bases: TGCGCCAGCAGCTTTGACGGGTGGAACACTGAAGCTTTCTTT. Translation: CASSFDGWNTEAFF.